This T cell receptor beta chain was profiled in a study of early T cells in non-severe SARS-CoV-2 infection. At least ten counts were recorded for this clonotype. The V end lost 1 base, the J end lost 8 bases, and 17 bases lay between the germline ends. Germline loops: CDR1 SGHAT, CDR2 FQNNGV. This CDR3 spans 16 amino acids. TCRdb analysed the 5' RACE reads with MiXCR anew, one entry per CDR3 protein. The table records tens of thousands of distinct CDR3 sequences, 5.3% of them present only once. The chain couples TRBV11-2 to TRBJ1-4; possibly TRBD1 for D (5 bases). The sequence was obtained from an adult who was a healthcare worker with PCR-confirmed SARS-CoV-2 infection or an uninfected control (not recorded which). Sequenced sample: whole blood. The CDR3 nucleotides read TGTGCCAGCAGCTTAGGGACACCAGGCCTTCGGGAAAAACTGTTTTTT. Translating it yields CASSLGTPGLREKLFF.